This TCR beta chain appears in the sequencing data of a study of shared clonotypes between healthy human individuals. Looking at the study overall: Per donor, CD8 memory used one plate, CD8 naive used two, CD4 memory used three and CD4 naive used three.

Genomic DNA belonging to each subset was distributed in equal measure over several immunoSEQ plates. Clones were read by immunoSEQ multiplex PCR, and TCRdb kept only the in-frame ones, dropping some. Seen here are 2 million to 2.5 million clones, 90% to 95% observed once, and the top ten hold 0.39%. The receptor was isolated from a man between 18 and 35 years old in good health. Some clones in this sample may be carry-over from other donors' samples. The specimen was naive CD4+ T cells from PBMCs. The subset: CD45RA+ positively selected.

The CDR3 DNA follows: TGTGCCAGCAGCTTCGGCAGAGGAGAGGATTGGCCCCAGCATTTT. This codes for CASSFGRGEDWPQHF. The chain combines TRBV7-8 with TRBJ1-5; D is ambiguous. Germline-derived CDR1 and CDR2 are SGHVS and FQNEAQ. The V gene lost 3 bases and the J gene lost 9 bases, with 18 bases spanning the gap. The CDR3 spans 15 residues.